The rows below give T cell receptor beta chains drawn from one sample of a study of shared clonotypes between healthy human individuals. Generated by immunoSEQ multiplex PCR, the TCRdb table keeps only in-frame clones and is missing some. This repertoire shows roughly 720,000 clones, about nine tenths found once; its top ten account for 30% to 35%. Material for sequencing was memory CD8+ T cells from PBMCs. These receptors originate from a man between 18 and 29 years old in good health. Some clones in this sample may be carry-over from other donors' samples. CDR3s include the opening cysteine and the closing phenylalanine or tryptophan. Each record gives: D gene, clone size, V gene, J gene, CDR3 protein. D genes are given only for firm matches. Some rows mark clone size as missing; the rest say once, few, many or name a class of expanded clone.

-	once	TRBV5-1	TRBJ2-2	CASQGTAGYHTGELFF
-	-	TRBV15	TRBJ1-6	CATQRSLNSPLHF
-	-	TRBV9	TRBJ2-1	CASSDWVGEQFF
TRBD1	-	TRBV4-1	TRBJ2-7	CASSQDVGTGFYEQYF
TRBD1	-	TRBV6-5	TRBJ1-2	CASSYSVGGRGYTF
TRBD1	-	TRBV9	TRBJ2-5	CASSPGDRGGETQYF
-	-	TRBV7-9	TRBJ2-3	CASSLGGSDTQYF
-	-	TRBV7-8	TRBJ1-1	CASSSPVRTEAFF
-	-	TRBV9	TRBJ1-1	CASSVGSFTEAFF
-	-	TRBV7-9	TRBJ2-3	CASSPTAGPPDTQYF
-	-	TRBV28	TRBJ2-6	CASMASGANVLTF
-	-	TRBV19	TRBJ2-7	CASSMVGIAYEQYF
-	-	TRBV28	TRBJ1-2	CASSLPFYGYTF
TRBD1	-	TRBV6-5	TRBJ1-3	CASSYEPRQGPWNF
TRBD1	-	TRBV5-1	TRBJ2-5	CASSPTGTGEETQYF
TRBD1	-	TRBV5-1	TRBJ2-7	CASSPETGDSYEQYF
-	-	TRBV4-3	TRBJ2-1	CASSQLRGPGSEQFF
-	medium-sized	TRBV5-5	TRBJ2-7	CASSLDSGPNYEQYF
-	-	TRBV12-1	TRBJ2-3	CASTSTRYSTDTQYF
-	-	TRBV11-2	TRBJ2-4	CASSHGGGENIQYF
TRBD1	-	TRBV4-1	TRBJ2-6	CASHPFPGTGKFSGANVLTF
-	few	TRBV15	TRBJ1-1	CATSREGTGDTEAFF
-	-	TRBV27	TRBJ2-2	CASSSLFGRNTGELFF
TRBD2	-	TRBV9	TRBJ2-3	CASSVSVAGGTDTQYF
TRBD1	-	TRBV13	TRBJ2-7	CASSSGQSSYEQYF
-	-	TRBV13	TRBJ2-5	CASSFTGPRETQYF
-	once	TRBV2	TRBJ1-2	CATFQGINYGYTF
-	-	TRBV29-1	TRBJ2-1	CSVAKFHPTEAYNEQFF
-	-	TRBV4-2	TRBJ2-1	CASSQDPALYNEQFF
-	few	TRBV6-5	TRBJ2-1	CASSYNGDNEQFF
TRBD1	-	TRBV27	TRBJ1-2	CASSSGTGAVNYGYTF
TRBD1	-	TRBV7-2	TRBJ1-1	CATSRRTGDTEAFF
-	-	TRBV13	TRBJ2-1	CASSHSGIQWNEQFF
-	-	TRBV7-2	TRBJ2-6	CASSFTISGANVLTF
-	-	TRBV27	TRBJ2-7	CASSLGLEYEQYF
-	-	TRBV28	TRBJ2-7	CASSLQEYGEQYF
-	-	TRBV5-4	TRBJ1-1	CASSLGEGDTEAFF
-	-	TRBV12-5	TRBJ2-1	CASGSIQGSYNEQFF
-	-	TRBV5-1	TRBJ2-1	CASSLHTSVDEQFF
TRBD1	-	TRBV5-1	TRBJ2-5	CASSLYRGLGQETQYF
TRBD1	-	TRBV4-1	TRBJ2-7	CASSPQGERTVVPEQYF
TRBD1	-	TRBV19	TRBJ2-7	CASSTWTGGRDEQYF
-	-	TRBV30	TRBJ2-2	CAWSKSPGELFF
TRBD2	-	TRBV10-3	TRBJ2-5	CAISELGAGEEETQYF
-	-	TRBV27	TRBJ2-2	CASSRGANPNTGELFF
TRBD1	-	TRBV9	TRBJ1-1	CASSLGSGTGGPNTEAFF
TRBD1	-	TRBV7-9	TRBJ2-2	CASSSGVRGLVGELFF
-	-	TRBV27	TRBJ1-1	CASREVFMNTEAFF
-	-	TRBV5-8	TRBJ2-7	CASSLAGTLLSYEQYF
-	-	TRBV27	TRBJ2-5	CASSLANQETQYF
-	-	TRBV7-9	TRBJ2-7	CASSPTPGRGEQYF
-	-	TRBV4-1	TRBJ2-7	CASSQVVGAYEQYF
-	-	TRBV27	TRBJ2-1	CASSLIVNSYNEQFF
TRBD1	-	TRBV28	TRBJ2-5	CASSPRDRETQYF
TRBD2	-	TRBV27	TRBJ2-7	CASRVSGSIYEQYF
TRBD2	-	TRBV28	TRBJ2-5	CASSLSRLAGGVWETQYF
-	-	TRBV9	TRBJ2-7	CASSVAARSSYEQYF
-	-	TRBV11-2	TRBJ2-3	CASSLVDTQYF
-	-	TRBV7-8	TRBJ2-3	CASSLALGLAPSTDTQYF